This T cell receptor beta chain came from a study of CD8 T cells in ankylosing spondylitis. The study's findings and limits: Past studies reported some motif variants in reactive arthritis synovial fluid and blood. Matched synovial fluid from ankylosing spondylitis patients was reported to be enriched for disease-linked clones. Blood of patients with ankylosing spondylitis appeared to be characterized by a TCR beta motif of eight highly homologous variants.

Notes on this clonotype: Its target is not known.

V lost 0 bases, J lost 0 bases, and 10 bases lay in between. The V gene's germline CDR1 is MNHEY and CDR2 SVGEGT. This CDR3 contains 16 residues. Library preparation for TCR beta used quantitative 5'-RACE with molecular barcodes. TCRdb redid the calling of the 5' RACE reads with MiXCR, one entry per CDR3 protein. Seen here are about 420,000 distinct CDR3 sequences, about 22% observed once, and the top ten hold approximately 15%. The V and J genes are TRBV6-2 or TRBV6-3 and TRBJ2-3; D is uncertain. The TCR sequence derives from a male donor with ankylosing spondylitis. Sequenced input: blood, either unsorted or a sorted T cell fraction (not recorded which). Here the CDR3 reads CASSYSGESSTDTQYF. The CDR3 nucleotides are TGTGCCAGCAGTTACTCGGGCGAGTCCAGCACAGATACGCAGTATTTT.